Shown below are 25 T cell receptor beta chains from a single sample sequenced in a study of vaccination effects on CD4 cells after COVID-19 (dated by TCRdb to 2021 to 2024). In the ViraFEST assay, PBMC were stimulated with viral peptide pools, and antigen-specific CD4+ T cell clonotypes were then identified by expansion using TCR sequencing. After less than 13 days of culture, CD4+ T cells were isolated with the EasySep CD4+ T cell isolation kit. To prepare the library, the immunoSEQ multiplex PCR assay was applied. TCRdb took this table from immuneACCESS and kept in-frame rearrangements with V and J called. Such tables lack part of the clones; where checked against another copy, unresolved V genes explain under half of the gap, and the rest is unexplained. Within this sample are more than 9,000 clones, with about 74% of them counted one time only. The ten top clones hold 24% of the sample. Which antigens these TCRs recognize remains unknown.

Sequenced material: CD4+ T cells from PBMCs cultured with HCoV-229E spike peptides, taken before COVID-19 vaccination. The cell subset or site label corresponds to: HCoV-229E spike overlapping peptide pool stimulation. All receptors derive from a human donor who received a COVID-19 vaccine.

V gene TRBV28 combines with J gene TRBJ2-7; 7 positions agree with TRBD1. The CDR3 sequence is 16 residues long. With V trimmed by 6 bases and J by 2 bases, 13 bases remained unmatched. CDR1 is MDHEN, CDR2 SYDVKM, per germline. Here the CDR3 reads CASRGEGAAVAYEQYF. CDR3 DNA sequence: TGTGCCAGCAGGGGCGAGGGGGCTGCTGTGGCCTACGAGCAGTACTTC.

The chain uses TRBV6-5 and TRBJ1-2; D is perhaps TRBD1 (5 bases). The CDR3 has 13 amino acids. Per germline, CDR1 MNHEY and CDR2 SVGAGI. The V end was cut by 7 bases, the J end by 4 bases, with 13 bases between. The CDR3 spells CASKRAGPYGYTF. CDR3 DNA sequence: TGTGCCAGCAAAAGGGCAGGGCCCTATGGCTACACCTTC.

This clone has more than one count but fewer than ten. J is TRBJ1-2 and V is TRBV7-8; D remains unclear. CDR1 is SGHVS and CDR2 is FQNEAQ in the germline V gene. This CDR3 contains 15 residues. Trimming cost V 5 bases and J 2 bases, with 15 bases left between them. CDR3 coding DNA: TGTGCCAGCAGCCCTTCGGGCAGAGTCAACTATGGCTACACCTTC. This codes for CASSPSGRVNYGYTF.

The chain uses TRBV19 and TRBJ2-2; D is tentatively TRBD1 or TRBD2 (6 bases each). Germline lookup yields CDR1 LNHDA and CDR2 SQIVND (reference sequence). CDR3 size: 15 residues. V was cut by 4 bases and J by 1 base, with 10 bases left in between. CDR3 loop: CASSTQGGNTGELFF. The CDR3 DNA follows: TGTGCCAGTAGTACACAGGGAGGGAACACCGGGGAGCTGTTTTTT.

This rearrangement joins TRBV18 to TRBJ2-7, with TRBD2 matching 8 bases. The CDR3 is 16 residues long. The V and J ends lost 0 bases and 6 bases, in that order; junction bases with no gene match: 10. From germline, CDR1 is KGHSH and CDR2 LQKENI. CDR3 coding DNA: TGTGCCAGCTCACCACCGATCTCGGGGGGGCGGGGCGAGCAGTACTTC. Translation: CASSPPISGGRGEQYF.

This chain connects TRBV5-1 to TRBJ2-1, with D perhaps TRBD2 (6 bases). The CDR3 loop spans 12 amino acids. Germline V gene sequence: CDR1 SGHRS, CDR2 YFSETQ. Trimming left V 5 bases short and J 6 bases short, with 9 bases between. The DNA of the CDR3 is TGCGCCAGCAGTGATAGCGGCAATGAGCAGTTCTTC. Protein product: CASSDSGNEQFF.

This chain uses TRBV11-2 with TRBJ2-5; possible D gene TRBD1, 5 bases. This CDR3 is built from 15 residues. Germline V CDR1 and CDR2: SGHAT, FQNNGV. Deletions cut 6 bases from V and 5 bases from J, with 19 bases between. CDR3 region: CASRKNGAVVETQYF. In nucleotides, the CDR3 is TGTGCCAGCAGAAAAAATGGGGCGGTGGTGGAGACCCAGTACTTC.

This clone was seen a handful of times. This rearrangement joins TRBV6-1 to TRBJ2-6; TRBD2 might be the D (6 bases). V was cut by 0 bases and J by 2 bases, with 11 bases left in between. The CDR3 is made up of 17 amino acids. Germline V gene data show CDR1 as MNHNS and CDR2 as SASEGT. CDR3 amino acids: CASSEAPGEAGANVLTF. CDR3 bases: TGTGCCAGCAGTGAAGCGCCGGGGGAAGCTGGGGCCAACGTCCTGACTTTC.

This chain uses TRBV24-1 with TRBJ2-1, with 9 bases lining up with TRBD2. The V and J ends lost 3 bases and 7 bases, in that order; junction bases with no gene match: 6. The CDR3 is 15 residues long. Germline V gene lookup returns CDR1 KGHDR and CDR2 SFDVKD. In DNA form, the CDR3 reads TGTGCCACCAGTGATCCTAGCGGGAATGCGAATGAGCAGTTCTTC. Its translation: CATSDPSGNANEQFF.

This clone was seen only a few times. This chain joins TRBV7-2 and TRBJ2-2, with 11 bases lining up with TRBD2. This CDR3 contains 15 residues. V lost 3 bases and J lost 7; bases outside the gene matches: 4. Germline V CDR1 and CDR2: SGHTA, FQGNSA. CDR3 sequence reads: CASSFASGRLGELFF. CDR3 bases: TGTGCCAGCAGCTTCGCTAGCGGGAGGCTCGGGGAGCTGTTTTTT. Full variable domain (remainder filled in from reference TRBV7-2 and TRBJ2-2): GAGVSQSPSNKVTEKGKDVELRCDPISGHTALYWYRQSLGQGLEFLIYFQGNSAPDKSGLPSDRFSAERTGGSVSTLTIQRTQQEDSAVYLCASSFASGRLGELFFGEGSRLTVL.

The chain uses TRBV3-1 (or the pseudogene TRBV3-2) and TRBJ1-4; no firm D call. CDR1 is LGHDT, CDR2 YNNKEL, per germline (reference sequence). The CDR3 extends over 13 amino acids. V gave up 2 bases and J gave up 5 bases, with 6 bases separating them. CDR3 region: CASSQNENEKLFF. As DNA, the CDR3 is TGTGCCAGCAGCCAAAACGAGAATGAAAAACTGTTTTTT.

This clone was seen a single time. The chain uses TRBV4-1 and TRBJ2-1, with 9 bases matching TRBD2. This CDR3 is 17 amino acids long. Unmatched junction bases numbered 13, after V lost 4 bases and J lost 6 bases. Germline CDR1 is MGHRA and CDR2 is YSYEKL. This CDR3 is CASSLQGREGVFNEQFF. The CDR3, as DNA: TGCGCCAGCAGCCTCCAGGGGCGGGAGGGAGTCTTCAATGAGCAGTTCTTC.

The rearrangement uses TRBV29-1 and TRBJ2-1, with TRBD2 matching 9 bases. The germline gives CDR1 SQVTM, CDR2 ANQGSEA. Trimming cost V 6 bases and J 7 bases; bases outside gene matches: 4. The CDR3 is 12 amino acids. This chain's CDR3 is CSVSSGRNEQFF. CDR3 nucleotide sequence: TGCAGCGTGAGTAGCGGGAGAAATGAGCAGTTCTTC.

V is TRBV7-2 and J is TRBJ2-7, with 14 bases identical to TRBD2. The germline CDR1 and CDR2 sequences are SGHTA and FQGNSA. With V trimmed by 2 bases and J by 7 bases, 7 bases remained unmatched. This CDR3 spans 16 amino acids. The CDR3 coding sequence is TGTGCCAGCAGCTTACCGGGACTAGCGGGAGTGGGAGAGCAGTACTTC. Protein product: CASSLPGLAGVGEQYF.

This clone was found a few times. V and J are TRBV6-5 and TRBJ1-1, with D unclear. The germline V gene has CDR1 MNHEY and CDR2 SVGAGI. Trimming took 4 bases from V and 6 from J, leaving 15 bases between them. The CDR3 runs 14 residues. The CDR3 coding sequence is TGTGCCAGCAGTTCTAGGGTCGCCGGCCCTGAAGCTTTCTTT. Translating it yields CASSSRVAGPEAFF.

The chain employs TRBV9 and TRBJ2-7; D is perhaps TRBD2 (6 bases). There are 16 residues in the CDR3. Trimming left V 0 bases short and J 2 bases short, with 15 bases between. The germline V gene has CDR1 SGDLS and CDR2 YYNGEE. The CDR3 protein is CASSVGASVPTYEQYF. In DNA, the CDR3 is TGTGCCAGCAGCGTAGGGGCTAGCGTCCCGACCTACGAGCAGTACTTC.

A few counts support this clone. The rearrangement uses TRBV2 and TRBJ2-5, with D perhaps given as TRBD1 or TRBD2 (5 bases each). The CDR3 totals 15 residues. Trimming left V 4 bases short and J 10 bases short, with 22 bases between. Germline lookup yields CDR1 SNHLY and CDR2 FYNNEI. The CDR3 loop reads CASSVPGTVKQGQYF. As DNA, the CDR3 is TGTGCCAGCAGTGTCCCGGGGACCGTAAAGCAAGGCCAGTACTTC. Using reference TRBV2 and TRBJ2-5 for the parts outside the CDR3, the full variable domain is EPEVTQTPSHQVTQMGQEVILRCVPISNHLYFYWYRQILGQKVEFLVSFYNNEISEKSEIFDDQFSVERPDGSNFTLKIRSTKLEDSAMYFCASSVPGTVKQGQYFGPGTRLLVL.

The chain recombines TRBV5-5 with TRBJ2-2, with D unclear. Trimming left V 4 bases short and J 0 bases short, with 16 bases between. This CDR3 contains 17 residues. Germline V gives CDR1 SGHKS, CDR2 YYEKEE (reference sequence). DNA of the CDR3: TGTGCCAGCAGCGCAATCCTCGGGTTCGCGAACACCGGGGAGCTGTTTTTT. Amino acids: CASSAILGFANTGELFF.

V gene TRBV10-3 combines with J gene TRBJ2-5; a weak D match, TRBD2 (6 bases). The CDR3 sequence is 14 residues long. With 4 bases removed from V and 3 bases from J, the gap between germline ends came to 12 bases. The V gene's germline CDR1 is ENHRY and CDR2 SYGVKD. The CDR3 sequence: CAISAVAGKETQYF. The CDR3 bases are TGTGCCATCAGTGCGGTCGCGGGGAAAGAGACCCAGTACTTC.

This chain connects TRBV7-2 to TRBJ1-2, with unresolved D. The V and J ends lost 1 base and 9 bases respectively, with 12 bases between them. There are 13 residues in the CDR3. Germline V gene sequence: CDR1 SGHTA, CDR2 FQGNSA. For the CDR3, the DNA is TGTGCCAGCAGCTTAGGGACTAACGTGCGCTACACCTTC. Amino acids: CASSLGTNVRYTF.

The chain is built from TRBV5-8 and TRBJ2-2; 9 positions match TRBD1. This CDR3 spans 17 amino acids. In germline, CDR1 is SGHTS, CDR2 YDEGEE. Trimming took 4 bases from V and 1 from J; bases not matched to a gene: 8. The CDR3 is CASSPRPGQGNTGELFF. The DNA for the CDR3 is TGTGCCAGCAGCCCCAGACCGGGACAGGGGAACACCGGGGAGCTGTTTTTT.

This clone was counted only a few times. The chain employs TRBV11-2 and TRBJ1-6; D is perhaps TRBD1 (6 bases). The CDR3 has 15 amino acids. Trimming stripped 5 bases from V and 5 bases from J, with 13 bases between. Germline CDR1 is SGHAT and CDR2 is FQNNGV. This CDR3 is CASSPNREDNSPLHF. The CDR3 DNA reads as TGTGCCAGCAGCCCCAACAGGGAGGATAATTCACCCCTCCACTTT. The full variable domain, rest sourced from reference TRBV11-2 and TRBJ1-6, is EAGVAQSPRYKIIEKRQSVAFWCNPISGHATLYWYQQILGQGPKLLIQFQNNGVVDDSQLPKDRFSAERLKGVDSTLKIQPAKLEDSAVYLCASSPNREDNSPLHFGNGTRLTVT.

The V call is TRBV30, the J call TRBJ1-5; no clear D gene. The germline V gene has CDR1 GTSNPN and CDR2 SVGIG (reference sequence). V lost 2 bases and J lost 0, with 11 bases in between. The CDR3 has 15 residues. The CDR3 DNA reads TGTGCCTGGAGTCCCGAGGGCTCTAGCAATCAGCCCCAGCATTTT. Amino acid sequence: CAWSPEGSSNQPQHF.

The rearrangement uses TRBV7-8 and TRBJ2-1; D is unclear. Between the trimmed V and J ends, which lost 0 bases and 0 bases, there was a span of 9 bases. Germline CDR1 is SGHVS and CDR2 is FQNEAQ. CDR3 length: 16 residues. The CDR3 coding sequence is TGTGCCAGCAGCTTAGCGAGGACGAGCTCCTACAATGAGCAGTTCTTC. Protein sequence: CASSLARTSSYNEQFF.

This rearrangement joins TRBV5-4 to TRBJ1-1; TRBD1 matches at 9 bases. The CDR3 runs to 15 residues. Per germline, CDR1 SGHNT and CDR2 YYREEE (reference sequence). With V trimmed by 4 bases and J by 4 bases, 8 bases remained unmatched. Written as DNA, the CDR3 is TGTGCCAGCAGCCCGGACAGGGGAATTGGCACTGAAGCTTTCTTT. Translating it yields CASSPDRGIGTEAFF.